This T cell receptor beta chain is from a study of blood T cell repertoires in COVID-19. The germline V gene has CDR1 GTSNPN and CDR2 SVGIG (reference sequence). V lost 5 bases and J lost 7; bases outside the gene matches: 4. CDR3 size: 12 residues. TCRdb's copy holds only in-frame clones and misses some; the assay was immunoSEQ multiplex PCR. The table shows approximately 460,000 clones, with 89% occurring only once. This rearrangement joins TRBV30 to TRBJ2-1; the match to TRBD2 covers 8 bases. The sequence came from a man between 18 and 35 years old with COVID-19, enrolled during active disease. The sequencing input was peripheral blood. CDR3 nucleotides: TGTGCCTGGGAACTAGCGGAAAATGAGCAGTTCTTC. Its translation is CAWELAENEQFF.